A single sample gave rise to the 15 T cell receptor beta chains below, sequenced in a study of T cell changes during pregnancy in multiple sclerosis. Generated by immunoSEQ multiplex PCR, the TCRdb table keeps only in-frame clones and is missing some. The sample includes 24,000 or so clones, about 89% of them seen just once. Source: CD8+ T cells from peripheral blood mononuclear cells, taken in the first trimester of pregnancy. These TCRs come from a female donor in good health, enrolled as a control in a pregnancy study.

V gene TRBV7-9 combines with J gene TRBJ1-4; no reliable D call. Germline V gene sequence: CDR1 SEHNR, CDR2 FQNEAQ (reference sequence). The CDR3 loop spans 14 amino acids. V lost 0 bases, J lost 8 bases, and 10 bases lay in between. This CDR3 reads CASSLASFEEKLFF. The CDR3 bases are TGTGCCAGCAGCTTAGCCTCCTTTGAGGAAAAACTGTTTTTT.

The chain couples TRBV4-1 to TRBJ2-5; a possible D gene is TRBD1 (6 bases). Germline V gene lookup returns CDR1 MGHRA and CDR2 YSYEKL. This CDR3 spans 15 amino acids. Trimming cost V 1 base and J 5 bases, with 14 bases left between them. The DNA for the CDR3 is TGCGCCAGCAGCCAAGTAGGGGCAGGGGAGGAGACCCAGTACTTC. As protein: CASSQVGAGEETQYF.

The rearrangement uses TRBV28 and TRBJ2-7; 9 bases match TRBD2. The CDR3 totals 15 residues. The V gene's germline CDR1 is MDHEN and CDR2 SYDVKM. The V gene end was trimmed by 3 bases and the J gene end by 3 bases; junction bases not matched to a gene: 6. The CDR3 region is CASSFMAGGYYEQYF. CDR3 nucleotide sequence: TGTGCCAGCAGTTTTATGGCGGGAGGGTACTACGAGCAGTACTTC. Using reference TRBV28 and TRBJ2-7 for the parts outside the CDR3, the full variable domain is DVKVTQSSRYLVKRTGEKVFLECVQDMDHENMFWYRQDPGLGLRLIYFSYDVKMKEKGDIPEGYSVSREKKERFSLILESASTNQTSMYLCASSFMAGGYYEQYFGPGTRLTVT.

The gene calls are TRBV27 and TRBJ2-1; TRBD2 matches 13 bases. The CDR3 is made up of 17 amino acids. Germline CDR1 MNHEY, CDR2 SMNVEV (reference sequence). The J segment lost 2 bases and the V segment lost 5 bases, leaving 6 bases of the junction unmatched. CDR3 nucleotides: TGTGCCAGCAGTCCCGGGACTAGCGGGGCTGCCTACAATGAGCAGTTCTTC. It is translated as CASSPGTSGAAYNEQFF.

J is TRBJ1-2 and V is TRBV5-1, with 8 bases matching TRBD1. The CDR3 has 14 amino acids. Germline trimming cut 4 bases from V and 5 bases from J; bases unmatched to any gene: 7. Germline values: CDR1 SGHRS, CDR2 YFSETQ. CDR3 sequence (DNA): TGCGCCAGCAGCCCGGACAGGGATAGTTATGGCTACACCTTC. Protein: CASSPDRDSYGYTF. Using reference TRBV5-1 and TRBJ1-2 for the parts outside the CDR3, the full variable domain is KAGVTQTPRYLIKTRGQQVTLSCSPISGHRSVSWYQQTPGQGLQFLFEYFSETQRNKGNFPGRFSGRQFSNSRSEMNVSTLELGDSALYLCASSPDRDSYGYTFGSGTRLTVV.

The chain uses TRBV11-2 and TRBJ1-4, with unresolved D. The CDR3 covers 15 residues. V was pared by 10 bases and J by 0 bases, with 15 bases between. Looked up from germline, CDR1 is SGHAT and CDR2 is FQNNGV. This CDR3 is CATSRSGSTNEKLFF. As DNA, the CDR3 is TGTGCCACCTCTCGATCGGGTTCAACTAATGAAAAACTGTTTTTT.

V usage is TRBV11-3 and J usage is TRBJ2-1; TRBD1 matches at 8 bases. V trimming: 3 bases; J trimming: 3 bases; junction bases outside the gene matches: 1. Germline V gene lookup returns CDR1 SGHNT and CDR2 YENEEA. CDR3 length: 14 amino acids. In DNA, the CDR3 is TGTGCCAGCAGCTTTGGGACAGGCTACAATGAGCAGTTCTTC. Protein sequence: CASSFGTGYNEQFF.

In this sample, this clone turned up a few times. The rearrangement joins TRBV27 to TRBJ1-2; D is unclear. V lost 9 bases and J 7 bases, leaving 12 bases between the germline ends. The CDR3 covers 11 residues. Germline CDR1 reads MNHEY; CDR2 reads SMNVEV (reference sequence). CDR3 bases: TGTGCCAGTCGAAGTCCCGGTGGCTACACCTTC. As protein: CASRSPGGYTF.

CDR3: CASRRPGTGGFGYTF. The CDR3 DNA reads TGTGCCAGCAGACGACCGGGGACAGGGGGCTTTGGCTACACCTTC. V usage is TRBV28 and J usage is TRBJ1-2, with TRBD1 matching over 12 bases. The CDR3 has 15 residues. With 6 bases clipped from V and 7 bases from J, the junction kept 9 bases outside the gene matches. Germline loops: CDR1 MDHEN, CDR2 SYDVKM.

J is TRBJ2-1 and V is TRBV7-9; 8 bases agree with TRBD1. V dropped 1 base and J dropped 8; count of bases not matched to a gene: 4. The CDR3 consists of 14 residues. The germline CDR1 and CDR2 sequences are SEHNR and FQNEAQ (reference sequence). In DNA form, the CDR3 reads TGTGCCAGCAGCTTAGAAGGACAGGGATATGAGCAGTTCTTC. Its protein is CASSLEGQGYEQFF. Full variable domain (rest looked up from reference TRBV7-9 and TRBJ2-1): DTGVSQNPRHKITKRGQNVTFRCDPISEHNRLYWYRQTLGQGPEFLTYFQNEAQLEKSRLLSDRFSAERPKGSFSTLEIQRTEQGDSAMYLCASSLEGQGYEQFFGPGTRLTVL.

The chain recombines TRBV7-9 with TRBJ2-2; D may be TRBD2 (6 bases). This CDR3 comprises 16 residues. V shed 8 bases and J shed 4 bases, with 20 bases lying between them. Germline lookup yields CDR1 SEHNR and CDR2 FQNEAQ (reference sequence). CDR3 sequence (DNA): TGTGCCAGCGGGACGGTGACTAGTAAAGCCACCGGGGAGCTGTTTTTT. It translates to CASGTVTSKATGELFF.

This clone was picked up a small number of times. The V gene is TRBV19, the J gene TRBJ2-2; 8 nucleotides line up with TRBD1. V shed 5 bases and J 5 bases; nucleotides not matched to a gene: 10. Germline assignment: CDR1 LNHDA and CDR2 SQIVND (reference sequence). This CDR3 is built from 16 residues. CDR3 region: CASSPMQGAPTGELFF. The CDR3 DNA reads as TGTGCCAGTAGTCCCATGCAGGGGGCGCCGACCGGGGAGCTGTTTTTT.

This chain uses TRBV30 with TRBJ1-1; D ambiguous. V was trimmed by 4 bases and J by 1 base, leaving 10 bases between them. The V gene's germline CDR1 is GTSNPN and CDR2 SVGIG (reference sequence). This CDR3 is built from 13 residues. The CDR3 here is CAWTADPNTEAFF. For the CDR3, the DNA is TGTGCCTGGACGGCGGATCCGAACACTGAAGCTTTCTTT.

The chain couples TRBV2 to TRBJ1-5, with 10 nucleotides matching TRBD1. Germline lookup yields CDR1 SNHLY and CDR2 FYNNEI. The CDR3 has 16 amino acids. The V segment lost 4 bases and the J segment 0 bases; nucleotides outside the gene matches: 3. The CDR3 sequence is CASSGDRGGSNQPQHF. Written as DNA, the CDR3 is TGTGCCAGCAGTGGGGACAGGGGTGGTAGCAATCAGCCCCAGCATTTT.

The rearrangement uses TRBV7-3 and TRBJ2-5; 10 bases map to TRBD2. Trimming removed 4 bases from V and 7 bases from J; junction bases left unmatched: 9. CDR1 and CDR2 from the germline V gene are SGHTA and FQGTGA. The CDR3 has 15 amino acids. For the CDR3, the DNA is TGTGCCAGCAGCTCCCCAGCGGGAGGGGATGTGACCCAGTACTTC. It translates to CASSSPAGGDVTQYF.